Below are 10 T cell receptor beta chains sequenced from a single sample in a study of blood T cell repertoires in COVID-19. TCRdb's copy holds only in-frame clones and misses some; the assay was immunoSEQ multiplex PCR. Among more than 300,000 clones, under 95% were seen once, and the ten largest hold roughly 3.4%. Sequencing used peripheral blood. Receptor source: a woman between 18 and 29 years old who had recovered from COVID-19.

The chain joins TRBV6-1 to TRBJ1-5, with D hard to call. The CDR3 has 13 residues. Germline CDR1 is MNHNS and CDR2 is SASEGT. V gave up 1 base and J gave up 7 bases, with 8 bases separating them. The DNA for the CDR3 is TGTGCCAGCAGTGAAGGGGCAGTACAGCCCCAGCATTTT. It specifies CASSEGAVQPQHF.

V and J are TRBV18 and TRBJ2-1; 9 nucleotides match TRBD2. The CDR3 runs 18 residues. V lost 3 bases to trimming and J lost 1 base; unmatched junction nucleotides: 10. CDR1 and CDR2 from the germline V gene are KGHSH and LQKENI. The CDR3: CASSPARGGRGSYNEQFF. Here the CDR3 DNA reads TGTGCCAGCTCACCCGCACGGGGCGGGAGGGGATCCTACAATGAGCAGTTCTTC.

This chain links TRBV5-6 with TRBJ1-2, with 9 bases matching TRBD1. The CDR3 consists of 14 residues. V shed 2 bases, J shed 7 bases, and the junction held 6 bases outside the gene matches. CDR1 and CDR2 (germline): SGHDT, YYEEEE. CDR3 DNA sequence: TGTGCCAGCAGCTTTCGACAGGGGGGGTCTGGCTACACCTTC. Translated, it gives CASSFRQGGSGYTF.

The gene calls are TRBV15 and TRBJ2-2, with 12 positions matching TRBD2. The junction had 7 bases not matched to a gene; V was cut back by 9 bases and J by 5 bases. This CDR3 comprises 15 residues. CDR1 and CDR2 (germline): LNHNV, YYDKDF (reference sequence). CDR3 protein: CATTSGRLRTGELFF. The CDR3 DNA reads as TGTGCCACGACTAGCGGGAGATTACGTACCGGGGAGCTGTTTTTT.

This clone was counted once. The chain carries TRBV7-9 and TRBJ1-3; D is ambiguous. V was shortened by 3 bases and J by 14 bases, with 5 bases between the two germline ends. CDR1 and CDR2 from the germline V gene are SEHNR and FQNEAQ (reference sequence). This CDR3 contains 9 residues. The CDR3: CASSFPLYF. In DNA, the CDR3 is TGTGCCAGCAGCTTCCCGTTATATTTT.

The chain employs TRBV6-5 and TRBJ2-5; 8 nucleotides agree with TRBD2. Germline trimming cut 0 bases from V and 5 bases from J; bases unmatched to any gene: 8. The germline V gene encodes CDR1 MNHEY and CDR2 SVGAGI. The CDR3 is made up of 16 amino acids. The CDR3 nucleotides are TGTGCCAGCAGTTACTCATTCGGGAGGGCCCGGGAGACCCAGTACTTC. Translation: CASSYSFGRARETQYF.

CDR3 sequence: CASSLAGGIYNEQFF. CDR3 coding DNA: TGTGCCAGCAGCTTAGCGGGAGGTATCTACAATGAGCAGTTCTTC. The rearrangement uses TRBV11-3 and TRBJ2-1, with 7 bases identical to TRBD2. This CDR3 has 15 amino acids. V lost 1 base and J lost 3; bases outside the gene matches: 3. CDR1 is SGHNT, CDR2 YENEEA, per germline.

This chain connects TRBV5-6 to TRBJ2-3; weak D call: TRBD1 (6 bases). Per the germline V gene, CDR1 is SGHDT and CDR2 is YYEEEE. Trimming left V 5 bases short and J 4 bases short, with 14 bases between. The CDR3 has 14 residues. The chain's CDR3 is CASRNRGGSDTQYF. The CDR3 DNA reads as TGTGCCAGCAGGAACCGAGGGGGATCAGATACGCAGTATTTT.

This chain connects TRBV7-2 to TRBJ1-5, with 7 positions matching TRBD1. This CDR3 has 16 residues. V was clipped by 1 base and J by 5 bases; unmatched bases: 8. Germline V gene lookup returns CDR1 SGHTA and CDR2 FQGNSA. The CDR3 DNA is TGTGCCAGCAGCTTAGGGAGAAACAGGGGCCATCAGCCCCAGCATTTT. Amino acid sequence: CASSLGRNRGHQPQHF.

There are a few counts of this clone. The chain is built from TRBV6-5 and TRBJ1-2, with TRBD1 as a possible D gene (5 bases). V was clipped by 3 bases and J by 6 bases, with 11 bases between them. The CDR3 extends over 13 amino acids. CDR1 is MNHEY and CDR2 is SVGAGI in the germline V gene. The CDR3 sequence is CASSYARAHGYTF. The CDR3 DNA reads as TGTGCCAGCAGTTATGCCAGGGCTCATGGCTACACCTTC.